The clone carrying this T cell receptor (beta chain) occurred many times. Its cognate antigen is unknown. For TCR, cDNA came from 5'RACE template switching, which added a universal primer site and UMIs. One entry per CDR3 protein, called by TCRdb with MiXCR from the 5' RACE reads. The profile shows hundreds of thousands of distinct CDR3 sequences, about 14% of them singletons. J was trimmed by 4 bases and V by 0 bases; bases with no gene match: 4. CDR3 length equals 14 residues. Germline values: CDR1 SGHRS, CDR2 YFSETQ. This specimen belongs to a study of T cells after yellow fever vaccination. General study points: CD4 and CD8 compartments shared a small share of clonotypes. Detected again after the booster were most primary-vaccination clones, at about 96% CD4 and approximately 90% CD8.

The chain couples TRBV5-1 to TRBJ2-7, with 7 bases that match TRBD2. Sequenced material: PBMCs, taken on the day of the yellow fever booster vaccination. This TCR came from a man aged 30 to 39 who received the YFV17D yellow fever vaccine. CDR3 in amino acids: CASSLDTGGYEQYF. The DNA of the CDR3 is TGCGCCAGCAGCTTGGATACGGGAGGTTACGAGCAGTACTTC.